The rows below give T cell receptor beta chains drawn from one sample of a study of blood T cells in healthy people across ages. TCRdb re-derived calls from the 5' RACE reads in MiXCR, one entry per CDR3 protein. The sample shows about 1.4 million distinct CDR3 sequences, approximately 63% of them seen only once. Sequencing used blood. The source of these receptors is a man between 18 and 29 years old in good health. CDR3s include the opening cysteine and the closing phenylalanine or tryptophan. Each record gives: V gene, clone size, D gene, J gene, CDR3 protein. A D gene is named only where the DNA matches it firmly. For some rows the clone size is stated as once, few or many, or as a class when expanded; others skip it.

TRBV7-9	NA	TRBD2	TRBJ2-1	CASSRTGTSGLGQFF
TRBV7-9	NA	NA	TRBJ1-6	CASGFGARSPLHF
TRBV6-5	NA	NA	TRBJ1-5	CASSYSWQTNQPQHF
TRBV9	NA	NA	TRBJ2-2	CASSVGATGNTGELFF
TRBV29-1	NA	NA	TRBJ1-1	CSVEPWDTEAFF
TRBV21-1	NA	NA	TRBJ2-3	CASSKGAGDRTDTQYF
TRBV6-6	few	NA	TRBJ2-1	CASRNPGAGNNEQFF
TRBV27	once	NA	TRBJ2-7	CASSWSGESCEQYF
TRBV27	NA	TRBD1	TRBJ2-3	CASSLRTGTSTDTQYF
TRBV2	NA	NA	TRBJ2-4	CASSEVQRAQGVIQYF
TRBV18	NA	NA	TRBJ1-2	CASSPPSQGQAFYGYTF